The 23 T cell receptor beta chains below all came from one sample that was sequenced in a study of T-cell memory formation after mild COVID-19. Using its own MiXCR run on the 5' RACE reads, TCRdb lists one record per CDR3 protein. The sample records some 490,000 distinct CDR3 sequences, about 20% being singletons. The sequenced sample was PBMCs or a T cell subset sorted from them (not recorded which). The receptor source for this set is an adult woman who had mild COVID-19 (a few samples of this study predate the infection). Cell type and time point are not known.

This chain joins TRBV4-1 and TRBJ1-1; D gene unclear. The CDR3 consists of 16 residues. V was clipped by 0 bases and J by 0 bases, with 11 bases between them. The germline gives CDR1 MGHRA, CDR2 YSYEKL. The DNA of the CDR3 is TGCGCCAGCAGCCAAGATAAGGTCAGGATGAACACTGAAGCTTTCTTT. Translating it yields CASSQDKVRMNTEAFF.

The chain has TRBV2 and TRBJ2-5; D possibly corresponds to TRBD1 (8 bases). This CDR3 is 13 amino acids long. The germline CDR1 and CDR2 sequences are SNHLY and FYNNEI. V shed 7 bases and J shed 4 bases, with 13 bases lying between them. CDR3 sequence reads: CASKDREGETQYF. DNA for the CDR3: TGTGCCAGCAAGGACAGGGAGGGAGAGACCCAGTACTTC.

This clonotype has just a few counts. This chain uses TRBV24-1 with TRBJ2-7; 9 bases map to TRBD2. CDR3 length: 12 residues. Trimming at V came to 5 bases and at J to 5 bases, leaving 0 bases not matched to a gene. Per the germline V gene, CDR1 is KGHDR and CDR2 is SFDVKD. The CDR3 region is CATSGTSDEQYF. The CDR3 DNA follows: TGTGCCACCAGTGGGACTAGCGACGAGCAGTACTTC.

This sequence joins TRBV29-1 and TRBJ2-7; TRBD2 agrees at 7 bases. The ends lost 4 bases at V and 3 bases at J; junction bases unmatched: 6. CDR1 is SQVTM and CDR2 is ANQGSEA in the germline V gene. CDR3 size: 13 residues. For the CDR3, the DNA is TGCAGCGTTGTGTCGGGGGGTGGCTACGAGCAGTACTTC. It is translated as CSVVSGGGYEQYF.

This clonotype was counted between two and nine times. This chain joins TRBV29-1 and TRBJ2-2; the D gene could be TRBD1 or TRBD2 (5 bases each). V lost 4 bases and J 3 bases, leaving 9 bases between the germline ends. This CDR3 region has 13 residues. The V gene's germline CDR1 is SQVTM and CDR2 ANQGSEA. CDR3 nucleotides: TGCAGCGTTGGGGGGAGATACACCGGGGAGCTGTTTTTT. Encoded protein: CSVGGRYTGELFF.

This clonotype was detected a few times. This chain links TRBV6-2 or TRBV6-3 with TRBJ2-7; 11 bases are shared with TRBD2. CDR1 MNHEY and CDR2 SVGEGT come from the germline V gene. This CDR3 is built from 15 residues. The V segment lost 6 bases and the J segment 3 bases; nucleotides outside the gene matches: 7. Here the CDR3 reads CASSQTTSGGYEQYF. CDR3 DNA sequence: TGTGCCAGCAGCCAGACAACTAGCGGGGGCTACGAGCAGTACTTC.

V gene TRBV5-4 combines with J gene TRBJ2-3; the D gene is possibly TRBD2 (5 bases). V shed 9 bases and J shed 0 bases, with 14 bases lying between them. CDR3 length: 14 residues. Germline CDR1 and CDR2: SGHNT and YYREEE (reference sequence). The CDR3: CAMRTGTSTDTQYF. The CDR3 DNA reads as TGTGCCATGCGGACGGGAACGAGCACAGATACGCAGTATTTT.

This rearrangement joins TRBV7-6 to TRBJ2-5; no firm D call. The ends were cut back, 0 bases at V and 1 base at J, with 6 bases in the middle. The germline V gene has CDR1 SGHVS and CDR2 FNYEAQ. The CDR3 has 14 residues. The CDR3 DNA reads as TGTGCCAGCAGCTTAGCTTGGCCCCAAGAGACCCAGTACTTC. Its translation: CASSLAWPQETQYF.

This clonotype was observed a handful of times. The chain uses TRBV6-5 and TRBJ2-7, with D possibly TRBD1 on 6 matching bases. Deletions cut 2 bases from V and 5 bases from J, with 13 bases between. Germline V CDR1 and CDR2: MNHEY, SVGAGI. CDR3 length: 14 amino acids. The CDR3 nucleotides read TGTGCCAGCAGTTACGGCGCCGGGACAAACGAGCAGTACTTC. Translated: CASSYGAGTNEQYF.

This chain links TRBV10-3 with TRBJ2-1; 7 bases agree with TRBD2. The ends lost 11 bases at V and 3 bases at J; junction bases unmatched: 7. In germline, CDR1 is ENHRY, CDR2 SYGVKD. The CDR3 contains 13 residues. CDR3 sequence reads: CAVSGTNYNEQFF. CDR3 coding DNA: TGTGCCGTCTCCGGGACTAACTACAATGAGCAGTTCTTC.

The chain joins TRBV5-1 to TRBJ2-3, with 13 bases aligning to TRBD2. The germline CDR1 and CDR2 sequences are SGHRS and YFSETQ. The V gene end was trimmed by 3 bases and the J gene end by 3 bases; junction bases not matched to a gene: 4. This CDR3 is built from 16 residues. CDR3 DNA: TGCGCCAGCAGCTCCGGGACTAGCGGGGAGACAGATACGCAGTATTTT. Translated: CASSSGTSGETDTQYF.

This chain links TRBV30 with TRBJ2-7, with TRBD2 identical over 8 bases. Germline V gene sequence: CDR1 GTSNPN, CDR2 SVGIG (reference sequence). V lost 0 bases and J lost 5; bases outside the gene matches: 3. CDR3 length equals 13 residues. The CDR3 sequence: CAWSVRAGDEQYF. DNA for the CDR3: TGTGCCTGGAGTGTACGAGCGGGAGACGAGCAGTACTTC.

This clonotype has a handful of counts. The chain couples TRBV27 to TRBJ2-5, with 9 bases matching TRBD1. CDR3 length equals 16 residues. Germline V CDR1 and CDR2: MNHEY, SMNVEV (reference sequence). J was trimmed by 2 bases and V by 5 bases; bases with no gene match: 9. CDR3 bases: TGTGCCAGCAGTCTTTTCGGGACAGGGTTGCAAGAGACCCAGTACTTC. Protein product: CASSLFGTGLQETQYF.

The rearrangement links TRBV24-1 to TRBJ2-3; D is undetermined. This CDR3 is built from 13 residues. V was clipped by 1 base and J by 5 bases, with 6 bases between them. The germline CDR1 and CDR2 sequences are KGHDR and SFDVKD. The CDR3 sequence is CATSDFERDTQYF. The CDR3 DNA reads as TGTGCCACCAGTGATTTCGAAAGAGATACGCAGTATTTT.

The chain is built from TRBV14 and TRBJ1-2; weak D call: TRBD1 (6 bases). This CDR3 has 14 residues. Germline V lookup: CDR1 SGHDN, CDR2 FVKESK. Trimming shortened V by 1 base and J by 6 bases, and 12 bases separated the two germline ends. CDR3 protein: CASSQGVSGDGYTF. The CDR3, as DNA: TGTGCCAGCAGCCAAGGGGTGTCAGGGGATGGCTACACCTTC.

This clonotype was picked up many times. This chain links TRBV9 with TRBJ2-7; possibly TRBD2 for D (6 bases). Germline values: CDR1 SGDLS, CDR2 YYNGEE. This CDR3 is built from 12 residues. Trimming took 3 bases from V and 5 from J, leaving 9 bases between them. In DNA form, the CDR3 reads TGTGCCAGCAGCGGACTAGGCAACGAGCAGTACTTC. It specifies CASSGLGNEQYF.

V gene TRBV20-1 combines with J gene TRBJ2-7, with a possible D match to TRBD1 (7 bases). CDR3 length equals 14 residues. Germline loops: CDR1 DFQATT, CDR2 SNEGSKA (reference sequence). Trimming shortened V by 4 bases and J by 3 bases, and 16 bases separated the two germline ends. The CDR3 loop is CSATPQGEVYEQYF. Written as DNA, the CDR3 is TGCAGTGCTACTCCTCAGGGGGAGGTCTACGAGCAGTACTTC.

DNA for the CDR3: TGCAGTGCTAGAATCCAGGGGGCGGGTCAGCCCCAGCATTTT. It yields the protein CSARIQGAGQPQHF. This rearrangement joins TRBV20-1 to TRBJ1-5, with 8 bases lining up with TRBD1. The germline CDR1 and CDR2 sequences are DFQATT and SNEGSKA (reference sequence). Trimming removed 2 bases from V and 6 bases from J; junction bases left unmatched: 6. The CDR3 covers 14 residues.

This clonotype has just a few counts. The J gene is TRBJ2-3, the V gene TRBV6-4; possible D gene TRBD1, 5 bases. Germline V CDR1 and CDR2: MRHNA, SNTAGT. The CDR3 covers 14 residues. The V end was cut by 4 bases, the J end by 0 bases, with 8 bases between. The CDR3 spells CASSVQASTDTQYF. DNA of the CDR3: TGTGCCAGCAGTGTACAGGCTAGCACAGATACGCAGTATTTT.

The chain joins TRBV3-1 to TRBJ2-3; D is undetermined. The germline CDR1 and CDR2 sequences are LGHDT and YNNKEL (reference sequence). V was shortened by 0 bases and J by 10 bases, with 8 bases between the two germline ends. This CDR3 has 12 residues. Here the CDR3 reads CASSQEQAPQYF. Written as DNA, the CDR3 is TGTGCCAGCAGCCAAGAGCAGGCCCCGCAGTATTTT.

The table lists this clonotype with many counts. CDR3 in amino acids: CASSPWPGGQGAYEQYF. The DNA for the CDR3 is TGTGCCAGCAGCCCGTGGCCAGGGGGACAGGGGGCCTACGAGCAGTACTTC. This chain connects TRBV7-6 to TRBJ2-7; TRBD1 matches at 11 bases. Germline CDR1 reads SGHVS; CDR2 reads FNYEAQ. After removal of 5 bases from V and 2 bases from J, the junction contained 11 bases not matched to a gene. CDR3 length: 17 amino acids.

The rearrangement joins TRBV4-2 to TRBJ2-1; tentatively, D is TRBD2 (6 bases). Trimming took off 1 base at V and 9 bases at J, with 16 bases between the two ends. The germline CDR1 and CDR2 sequences are LGHNA and YNFKEQ. The CDR3 spans 15 residues. The CDR3 sequence is CASSQVTSSQAEQFF. Here the CDR3 DNA reads TGTGCCAGCAGCCAAGTGACTAGTAGCCAGGCTGAGCAGTTCTTC.

This clonotype was seen a few times. The CDR3 is CASSSEYSGWEPQHF. The CDR3 DNA is TGTGCCAGCAGTTCCGAATACTCGGGGTGGGAGCCCCAGCATTTT. The rearrangement joins TRBV27 to TRBJ1-5; no definite D call. The CDR3 spans 15 residues. The germline gives CDR1 MNHEY, CDR2 SMNVEV (reference sequence). V was pared by 4 bases and J by 8 bases, with 18 bases between.